Each of the 11 T cell receptor beta chains below was sequenced from the same sample in a study of CD8 T cells in Susac syndrome. The RNA, about 0.45 to 1 ug, was put through reverse transcription using random hexamers. MiXCR was run by TCRdb on the immunoSEQ multiplex PCR reads, yielding one entry per CDR3 protein. The table lists 90,000 to 150,000 distinct CDR3 sequences, approximately 93% of them singletons. The sample consisted of CD4+ T cells from PBMCs. The origin of the receptors is a human donor with multiple sclerosis.

The chain has TRBV7-8 and TRBJ2-7; D possibly corresponds to TRBD2 (5 bases). The CDR3 has 14 residues. Trimming took 4 bases from V and 6 from J, leaving 16 bases between them. Germline CDR1 SGHVS, CDR2 FQNEAQ. The CDR3 is CASSSHGLVAEQYF. DNA for the CDR3: TGTGCCAGCAGCTCCCACGGACTGGTCGCCGAGCAGTACTTC.

The V gene is TRBV14, the J gene TRBJ1-1; unclear D gene. From germline, CDR1 is SGHDN and CDR2 FVKESK. V was clipped by 1 base and J by 11 bases, with 14 bases between them. This CDR3 spans 13 amino acids. Here the CDR3 DNA reads TGTGCCAGCAGCCAAGGGGCATCCCCGGGGGCTTTCTTT. Encoded protein: CASSQGASPGAFF.

The chain joins TRBV19 to TRBJ2-7, with 7 bases aligning to TRBD1. The germline V gene encodes CDR1 LNHDA and CDR2 SQIVND (reference sequence). This CDR3 is built from 15 residues. V lost 6 bases to trimming and J lost 3 bases; unmatched junction nucleotides: 11. The CDR3 protein is CASSLGGTADYEQYF. The CDR3, as DNA: TGTGCCAGTAGCCTAGGTGGGACAGCCGACTACGAGCAGTACTTC.

The chain carries TRBV10-3 and TRBJ2-6, with TRBD1 identical over 11 bases. The CDR3 contains 17 residues. Germline V CDR1 and CDR2: ENHRY, SYGVKD. Unmatched junction bases numbered 2, after V lost 4 bases and J lost 0 bases. As DNA, the CDR3 is TGTGCCATCAGTGGGGGACAGGGGGTCTCTGGGGCCAACGTCCTGACTTTC. Translating gives CAISGGQGVSGANVLTF.

V is TRBV2 and J is TRBJ2-3; D is perhaps TRBD1 (5 bases). The CDR3 has 16 amino acids. Germline CDR1 reads SNHLY; CDR2 reads FYNNEI. V shed 6 bases and J shed 1 base, with 17 bases lying between them. The CDR3 nucleotides read TGTGCCAGCAGCGAAACACAGGAAAAAGGCACAGATACGCAGTATTTT. It specifies CASSETQEKGTDTQYF.

The chain links TRBV20-1 to TRBJ1-4; TRBD1 might be the D (6 bases). The CDR3 runs to 17 residues. Trimming pared 0 bases from V and 7 bases from J, leaving 21 bases between. Per the germline V gene, CDR1 is DFQATT and CDR2 is SNEGSKA (reference sequence). CDR3 region: CSARDLSTGTGGEKLFF. In nucleotides, the CDR3 is TGCAGTGCTAGAGATCTATCAACAGGGACCGGCGGTGAAAAACTGTTTTTT.

The gene calls are TRBV6-2 or TRBV6-3 and TRBJ1-1, with 9 nucleotides matching TRBD1. Trimming removed 6 bases from V and 9 bases from J; junction bases left unmatched: 5. The CDR3 has 12 residues. The germline gives CDR1 MNHEY, CDR2 SVGEGT. In nucleotides, the CDR3 is TGTGCCAGCAGCCACAGGGGGCTTCAAGCTTTCTTT. This codes for CASSHRGLQAFF.

The rearrangement uses TRBV19 and TRBJ2-1, with a weak D call TRBD2 (6 bases). V was cut by 5 bases and J by 12 bases, with 11 bases left in between. The CDR3 runs to 11 residues. Germline loops: CDR1 LNHDA, CDR2 SQIVND (reference sequence). The CDR3 spells CASSGEDLQFF. CDR3 coding DNA: TGTGCCAGTAGTGGGGAGGACCTGCAGTTCTTC.

The gene calls are TRBV2 and TRBJ2-4, with D perhaps matching TRBD1 or TRBD2 (5 bases each). The CDR3 runs to 20 residues. Germline V gene sequence: CDR1 SNHLY, CDR2 FYNNEI. Trimming cost V 2 bases and J 1 base, with 24 bases left between them. This chain's CDR3 is CASSERRLTTGRQAKNIQYF. The DNA of the CDR3 is TGTGCCAGCAGTGAACGTCGGTTGACTACCGGTAGACAGGCCAAAAACATTCAGTACTTC.

The V gene is TRBV2, the J gene TRBJ1-2; D perhaps matches TRBD1 (5 bases). Per the germline V gene, CDR1 is SNHLY and CDR2 is FYNNEI. The germline V and J ends were trimmed by 3 bases and 5 bases, with 13 bases remaining between them. The CDR3 sequence is 14 residues long. For the CDR3, the DNA is TGTGCCAGCAGTGATCTGGGGTCAGGGTATGGCTACACCTTC. It translates to CASSDLGSGYGYTF.

The chain carries TRBV7-3 and TRBJ2-4; a weak D match, TRBD2 (6 bases). Germline V gene sequence: CDR1 SGHTA, CDR2 FQGTGA. Trimming cost V 6 bases and J 6 bases, with 15 bases left between them. The CDR3 is 14 residues long. The CDR3 DNA reads as TGTGCCAGCAGGGCGGCCGGGAGTGGAAACATTCAGTACTTC. Translating gives CASRAAGSGNIQYF.